This entry is about one T cell receptor beta chain. Its antigen is undetermined. Germline CDR1 is SGHNT and CDR2 is YYREEE (reference sequence). The CDR3 is 14 residues long. Deletions cut 2 bases from V and 7 bases from J, with 12 bases between. The record originates from a study of PD-L1 blockade in urothelial cancer. Study as a whole: The analyses of blood took place 3 weeks (second dose) and 6 weeks after treatment start. When blood samples were assessed, the median T cell count was some 150,000.

Findings and limits, study-wide: Tumor-associated blood clones were expanded more by durable-benefit patients at 3 weeks.

Profiled with immunoSEQ multiplex PCR; TCRdb holds only in-frame clones, not every one. The table has tens of thousands of clones, about 84% seen once. Time point specified: pretreatment peripheral blood. V is TRBV5-4 and J is TRBJ2-2; weak D call: TRBD1 (5 bases). The receptor was derived from a man aged 55 to 70 with urothelial cancer. Material: PBMCs, obtained around atezolizumab (anti-PD-L1) treatment. The CDR3: CASSFQGFIGELFF. DNA for the CDR3: TGTGCCAGCAGCTTCCAGGGTTTCATCGGGGAGCTGTTTTTT.